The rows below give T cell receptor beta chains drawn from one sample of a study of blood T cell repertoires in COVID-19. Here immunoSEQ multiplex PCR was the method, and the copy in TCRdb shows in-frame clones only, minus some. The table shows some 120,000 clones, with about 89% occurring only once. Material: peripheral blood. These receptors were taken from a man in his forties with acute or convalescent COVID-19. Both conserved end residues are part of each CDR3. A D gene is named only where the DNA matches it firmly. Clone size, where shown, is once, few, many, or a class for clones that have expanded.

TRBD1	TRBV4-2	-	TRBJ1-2	CASRGDSRTTLNYGYTF	TGTGCCAGCAGGGGGGACAGCAGAACCACCCTGAACTATGGCTACACCTTC
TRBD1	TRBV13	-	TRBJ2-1	CASSSGQGSYNEQFF	TGTGCCAGCAGCTCGGGACAGGGATCTTACAATGAGCAGTTCTTC
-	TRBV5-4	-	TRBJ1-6	CASRADINSPLHF	TGTGCCAGCAGGGCGGATATTAATTCACCCCTCCACTTT
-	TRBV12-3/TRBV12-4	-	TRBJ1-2	CASSRAYGYTF	TGTGCCAGCAGCCGAGCGTATGGCTACACCTTC
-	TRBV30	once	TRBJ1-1	CAWSVAPDTEAFF	TGTGCCTGGAGTGTAGCCCCGGACACTGAAGCTTTCTTT
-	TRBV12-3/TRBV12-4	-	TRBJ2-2	CASSLRGSGELFF	TGTGCCAGCAGTTTACGCGGAAGCGGGGAGCTGTTTTTT
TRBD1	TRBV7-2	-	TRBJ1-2	CASSLARTGHGYTF	TGTGCCAGCAGCTTAGCGCGGACAGGGCATGGCTACACCTTC
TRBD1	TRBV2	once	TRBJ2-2	CASKLAGGIAGELFF	TGTGCCAGCAAACTGGCAGGGGGCATTGCCGGGGAGCTGTTTTTT
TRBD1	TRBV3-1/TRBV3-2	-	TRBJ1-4	CASSKWGQGRNEKLFF	TGTGCCAGCAGCAAATGGGGACAGGGCCGGAATGAAAAACTGTTTTTT
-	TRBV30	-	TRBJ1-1	CAWSGQANTEAFF	TGTGCCTGGAGTGGACAGGCGAACACTGAAGCTTTCTTT
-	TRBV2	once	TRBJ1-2	CASSEAPGLGLGYTF	TGTGCCAGCAGTGAAGCGCCGGGACTGGGGCTTGGCTACACCTTC
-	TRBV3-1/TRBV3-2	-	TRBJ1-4	CASSRDRSGDEKLFF	TGTGCCAGCAGCCGAGACCGATCTGGAGATGAAAAACTGTTTTTT
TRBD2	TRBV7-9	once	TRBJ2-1	CASSLVGSGENNEQFF	TGTGCCAGCAGCTTAGTGGGTAGCGGGGAAAACAATGAGCAGTTCTTC
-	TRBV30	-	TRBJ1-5	CAWTVNSNQPQHF	TGTGCCTGGACAGTTAATAGCAATCAGCCCCAGCATTTT
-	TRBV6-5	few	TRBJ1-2	CASSYSSEPGGYTF	TGTGCCAGCAGTTACTCGTCCGAGCCGGGAGGCTACACCTTC
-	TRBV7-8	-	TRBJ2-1	CASSLSGGQLFYNEQFF	TGTGCCAGCAGCTTAAGTGGTGGACAACTCTTCTACAATGAGCAGTTCTTC
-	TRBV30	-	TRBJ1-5	CAWSSTGKGQHF	TGTGCCTGGAGTTCCACGGGTAAAGGCCAGCATTTT
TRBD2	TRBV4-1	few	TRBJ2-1	CASSQTSGESYNEQFF	TGCGCCAGCAGCCAAACTAGCGGAGAATCTTACAATGAGCAGTTCTTC
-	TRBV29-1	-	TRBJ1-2	CSVEAPESVDGYTF	TGCAGCGTTGAAGCGCCTGAGTCTGTCGATGGCTACACCTTC
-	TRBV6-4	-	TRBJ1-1	CASSVGGASTEAFF	TGTGCCAGCAGTGTCGGGGGGGCGAGCACTGAAGCTTTCTTT
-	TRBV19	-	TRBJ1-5	CASGGDVRNQPQHF	TGTGCCAGCGGGGGGGACGTACGCAATCAGCCCCAGCATTTT
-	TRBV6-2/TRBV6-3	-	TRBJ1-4	CASSSAEKLFF	TGTGCCAGCAGTTCTGCGGAAAAACTGTTTTTT
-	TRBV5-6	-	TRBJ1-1	CASSSGLRLNTEAFF	TGTGCCAGCAGCTCCGGCCTAAGACTTAACACTGAAGCTTTCTTT
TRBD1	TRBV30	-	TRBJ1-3	CAWSRGQGIGGNTIYF	TGTGCCTGGAGTCGGGGACAGGGAATCGGTGGAAACACCATATATTTT